These 27 T cell receptor beta chains were all obtained from the same sample, sequenced in a study of T cells after yellow fever vaccination. TCRdb passed the 5' RACE reads through MiXCR, listing each CDR3 protein once. Here the sample spans 450,000 to 600,000 distinct CDR3 sequences, about a sixth being singletons. The specimen was PBMCs, collected 4 to 6 days after the first yellow fever vaccination. The receptors originated from a man aged 18 to 35 who received the YFV17D yellow fever vaccine.

The genes are TRBV6-2 or TRBV6-3 and TRBJ2-7; D remains unclear. The CDR3 totals 12 residues. Germline V CDR1 and CDR2: MNHEY, SVGEGT. Trimming removed 7 bases at V and 3 bases at J, with 10 bases between. In nucleotides, the CDR3 is TGTGCCAGCAAGAGAAGGGACTACGAGCAGTACTTC. Protein product: CASKRRDYEQYF.

V is TRBV4-3 and J is TRBJ1-4; no reliable D call. The CDR3 totals 13 residues. Per the germline V gene, CDR1 is LGHNA and CDR2 is YSLEER. Trimming took 0 bases from V and 11 from J, leaving 10 bases between them. The CDR3 DNA sequence: TGCGCCAGCAGCCAAGACCGCGGGGTCAAACTGTTTTTT. Its translation is CASSQDRGVKLFF.

This chain joins TRBV3-1 and TRBJ1-4; D is unclear. The germline V and J ends were trimmed by 3 bases and 7 bases, with 15 bases remaining between them. In germline, CDR1 is LGHDT, CDR2 YNNKEL (reference sequence). CDR3 length equals 15 residues. DNA of the CDR3: TGTGCCAGCAGCCATCAGTCGGGCCACGGTGAAAAACTGTTTTTT. Translated, it gives CASSHQSGHGEKLFF.

This clonotype occurred a few times. V usage is TRBV5-1 and J usage is TRBJ2-3, with 8 positions matching TRBD1. In germline, CDR1 is SGHRS, CDR2 YFSETQ. The V and J ends lost 4 bases and 3 bases, in that order; junction bases with no gene match: 7. The CDR3 runs 15 residues. In nucleotides, the CDR3 is TGCGCCAGCAGCCTTCGGACAGGGCAAACAGATACGCAGTATTTT. It is translated as CASSLRTGQTDTQYF.

The rearrangement uses TRBV10-3 and TRBJ1-5; D not resolved. The ends were cut back, 2 bases at V and 2 bases at J, with 7 bases in the middle. This CDR3 has 14 amino acids. The V gene's germline CDR1 is ENHRY and CDR2 SYGVKD. The CDR3 reads CAISEGVRNQPQHF. CDR3 coding DNA: TGTGCCATCAGTGAGGGGGTTCGCAATCAGCCCCAGCATTTT.

The rearrangement joins TRBV7-9 to TRBJ2-3, with TRBD1 as a possible D gene (6 bases). The CDR3 length is 16 residues. V lost 5 bases and J 4 bases, leaving 19 bases between the germline ends. From germline, CDR1 is SEHNR and CDR2 FQNEAQ (reference sequence). CDR3 amino acids: CASSGSPGVVADTQYF. The DNA of the CDR3 is TGTGCCAGCAGCGGGTCCCCAGGGGTTGTAGCAGATACGCAGTATTTT.

The chain carries TRBV6-2 or TRBV6-3 and TRBJ2-7; a weak D match, TRBD2 (5 bases). The V end was cut by 7 bases, the J end by 4 bases, with 26 bases between. CDR1 MNHEY and CDR2 SVGEGT come from the germline V gene. The CDR3 length is 17 residues. CDR3 bases: TGTGCCAGCACCCCTGCACCTAGCAATCCCGGCCATTACGAGCAGTACGTC. It encodes CASTPAPSNPGHYEQYV.

This clonotype was seen a few times. This chain joins TRBV10-3 and TRBJ1-6; D ambiguous. This CDR3 comprises 12 residues. Germline V gene data show CDR1 as ENHRY and CDR2 as SYGVKD. V lost 2 bases to trimming and J lost 7 bases, with 3 bases between them. The CDR3 spells CAISEQNSPLHF. The CDR3 nucleotides read TGTGCCATCAGTGAGCAGAATTCACCCCTCCACTTT.

V gene TRBV12-3 or TRBV12-4 combines with J gene TRBJ2-3; the match to TRBD2 covers 8 bases. The CDR3 is 15 amino acids. With V trimmed by 6 bases and J by 1 base, 6 bases remained unmatched. The CDR3 bases are TGTGCCAGCAGGACTTGGCGGGGGGGCACAGATACGCAGTATTTT. Translating it yields CASRTWRGGTDTQYF.

V and J are TRBV5-6 and TRBJ2-7; tentatively, D is TRBD1 (6 bases). CDR1 is SGHDT, CDR2 YYEEEE, per germline. This CDR3 has 15 residues. V gave up 0 bases and J gave up 2 bases, with 12 bases separating them. Here the CDR3 DNA reads TGTGCCAGCAGCTTGGCCCTACAGGGCCCCTACGAGCAGTACGTC. Translating gives CASSLALQGPYEQYV.

This chain connects TRBV24-1 to TRBJ2-3; D is perhaps TRBD2 (5 bases). The CDR3 sequence is 13 residues long. V lost 6 bases, J lost 0 bases, and 6 bases lay in between. Looked up from germline, CDR1 is KGHDR and CDR2 is SFDVKD. Written as DNA, the CDR3 is TGTGCCACCAGTCGGGGAAGCACAGATACGCAGTATTTT. This sequence encodes CATSRGSTDTQYF.

The chain recombines TRBV4-3 with TRBJ1-1; D ambiguous. The germline gives CDR1 LGHNA, CDR2 YSLEER. The ends were cut back, 3 bases at V and 3 bases at J, with 8 bases in the middle. The CDR3 has 13 amino acids. This CDR3 reads CASSQGIYTEAFF. DNA of the CDR3: TGCGCCAGCAGCCAGGGAATTTACACTGAAGCTTTCTTT.

CDR3 in DNA: TGCGCCAGCAGCCCGCGGCAAGCGGGGGGGACCCAGTACTTC. Amino acid sequence: CASSPRQAGGTQYF. This sequence joins TRBV4-1 and TRBJ2-5, with TRBD2 identical over 9 bases. CDR1 is MGHRA and CDR2 is YSYEKL in the germline V gene. With 4 bases clipped from V and 7 bases from J, the junction kept 7 bases outside the gene matches. The CDR3 length is 14 residues.

The rearrangement uses TRBV7-8 and TRBJ1-1, with TRBD1 as a possible D gene (5 bases). Per the germline V gene, CDR1 is SGHVS and CDR2 is FQNEAQ. Between the trimmed V and J ends, which lost 0 bases and 1 base, there was a span of 6 bases. The length of the CDR3 is 14 residues. CDR3 DNA sequence: TGTGCCAGCAGCTTAGCCAGGGCGAACACTGAAGCTTTCTTT. This encodes CASSLARANTEAFF.

This rearrangement joins TRBV9 to TRBJ1-1; D is undetermined. V gave up 6 bases and J gave up 4 bases, with 16 bases separating them. Germline CDR1 SGDLS, CDR2 YYNGEE. The CDR3 sequence is 14 residues long. CDR3 sequence: CASTDPLDGTEAFF. The CDR3 DNA follows: TGTGCCAGCACCGACCCATTGGACGGCACTGAAGCTTTCTTT.

The rearrangement joins TRBV5-1 to TRBJ2-1, with TRBD1 as a possible D gene (6 bases). Trimming removed 4 bases from V and 1 base from J, with 12 bases in between. CDR1 is SGHRS and CDR2 is YFSETQ in the germline V gene. The CDR3 has 15 amino acids. CDR3 region: CASSPGQISYNEQFF. In nucleotides, the CDR3 is TGCGCCAGCAGCCCGGGACAAATTTCCTACAATGAGCAGTTCTTC.

This clonotype was seen a few times. The CDR3 is CASTRPVETGLIDSPLHF. Written as DNA, the CDR3 is TGCGCCAGCACCCGTCCGGTAGAGACAGGGCTAATCGATTCACCCCTCCACTTT. The chain has TRBV23-1 and TRBJ1-6; TRBD1 aligns across 7 bases. TRBV23-1 is classed as an ORF, of uncertain function. J gave up 8 bases and V 7 bases, and 20 bases lay outside the gene matches. The CDR3 runs 18 residues.

This sequence joins TRBV30 and TRBJ2-3, with D perhaps matching TRBD1 or TRBD2 (5 bases each). This CDR3 is built from 17 residues. V gave up 5 bases and J gave up 1 base, with 22 bases separating them. CDR1 is GTSNPN, CDR2 SVGIG, per germline (reference sequence). CDR3 bases: TGTGCCTGGGGGGGATCACGAGCCCGGCCGGGCACAGATACGCAGTATTTT. This sequence encodes CAWGGSRARPGTDTQYF.

The J gene is TRBJ2-7, the V gene TRBV6-1; TRBD1 or TRBD2 may be the D gene (5 bases each). Germline assignment: CDR1 MNHNS and CDR2 SASEGT. The V and J ends lost 8 bases and 0 bases respectively, with 11 bases between them. The CDR3 runs 13 residues. CDR3 DNA sequence: TGTGCCAGCGAGCCGGGACCCTCCTACGAGCAGTACTTC. This sequence encodes CASEPGPSYEQYF.

In this sample, this clonotype turned up many times. This chain joins TRBV12-3 or TRBV12-4 and TRBJ2-2, with D unclear. Trimming shortened V by 7 bases and J by 4 bases, and 16 bases separated the two germline ends. The CDR3 has 15 amino acids. CDR3 DNA sequence: TGTGCCAGCACTCAATTCGAGAGGTTCACCGGGGAGCTGTTTTTT. As protein: CASTQFERFTGELFF.

V and J are TRBV5-1 and TRBJ2-7; 11 positions match TRBD2. Germline CDR1 is SGHRS and CDR2 is YFSETQ. The J segment lost 3 bases and the V segment lost 3 bases, leaving 8 bases of the junction unmatched. CDR3 length: 16 amino acids. The CDR3 region has the DNA TGCGCCAGCAGCTCCGGGCCGACTAGCGGGGTCTACGAGCAGTACGTC. Its translation: CASSSGPTSGVYEQYV.

The chain joins TRBV6-1 to TRBJ1-2; the D gene is possibly TRBD1 (5 bases). V lost 5 bases and J 8 bases, leaving 18 bases between the germline ends. Germline V gene data show CDR1 as MNHNS and CDR2 as SASEGT. This CDR3 has 14 residues. The CDR3 DNA reads TGTGCCAGCAGTATTTATGGGGGAGGTCGAGGCTACACCTTC. Encoded protein: CASSIYGGGRGYTF.

The table lists this clonotype with many counts. The chain employs TRBV5-1 and TRBJ2-5; D may be TRBD1 (5 bases). With 5 bases removed from V and 3 bases from J, the gap between germline ends came to 11 bases. The CDR3 contains 13 residues. From germline, CDR1 is SGHRS and CDR2 YFSETQ. Here the CDR3 reads CASRGHWEETQYF. The CDR3 region has the DNA TGCGCCAGCAGGGGGCATTGGGAAGAGACCCAGTACTTC.

The sample holds a few counts of this clonotype. The chain combines TRBV4-1 with TRBJ1-5; no clear D. The CDR3 spans 14 residues. CDR1 is MGHRA, CDR2 YSYEKL, per germline. V lost 2 bases and J lost 4, with 9 bases in between. This CDR3 is CASSQPYENQPQHF. In nucleotides, the CDR3 is TGCGCCAGCAGCCAACCCTATGAGAATCAGCCCCAGCATTTT.

This clonotype was seen a few times. CDR3 DNA sequence: TGCAGTGCTAGAGAGGAGGGTAGCTCTGGGGCCAACGTCCTGACTTTC. Its protein product is CSAREEGSSGANVLTF. The rearrangement links TRBV20-1 to TRBJ2-6; perhaps TRBD2 as D (6 bases). Per germline, CDR1 DFQATT and CDR2 SNEGSKA (reference sequence). Trimming took 0 bases from V and 0 from J, leaving 9 bases between them. The CDR3 contains 16 residues.

This clonotype was seen only a few times. In nucleotides, the CDR3 is TGCGCCAGCAGCGACCGTGACAGGGACCTCACAGATACGCAGTATTTT. As protein: CASSDRDRDLTDTQYF. V gene TRBV5-1 combines with J gene TRBJ2-3; 7 bases match TRBD1. V trimming: 4 bases; J trimming: 2 bases; junction bases outside the gene matches: 10. This CDR3 has 16 amino acids. Germline lookup yields CDR1 SGHRS and CDR2 YFSETQ.

This rearrangement joins TRBV5-5 to TRBJ2-1, with D possibly called TRBD1 or TRBD2 (6 bases each). The CDR3 is 15 amino acids. Deletions cut 4 bases from V and 3 bases from J, with 14 bases between. Per the germline V gene, CDR1 is SGHKS and CDR2 is YYEKEE (reference sequence). The DNA of the CDR3 is TGTGCCAGCAGCGCGGGACAATACATCTACAATGAGCAGTTCTTC. Amino acids: CASSAGQYIYNEQFF. The full variable domain, with the rest looked up from reference TRBV5-5 and TRBJ2-1, is DAGVTQSPTHLIKTRGQQVTLRCSPISGHKSVSWYQQVLGQGPQFIFQYYEKEERGRGNFPDRFSARQFPNYSSELNVNALLLGDSALYLCASSAGQYIYNEQFFGPGTRLTVL.